Shown below are 23 T cell receptor beta chains from a single sample sequenced in a study of immune cell composition in non-small cell lung cancer (dated by TCRdb to 2017 to 2019). Library preparation employed the immunoSEQ multiplex PCR assay. The clones in this table, taken by TCRdb from immuneACCESS, are in-frame only. Not every clone is retained; where verified, under half of the shortfall comes from an unresolved V gene, and the cause of the rest is unknown. The sample table holds around 4,600 clones, of which under 80% were seen once. The top ten clonotypes cover about 10% of the sample. The sample comprised lung tumor tissue. These receptors were taken from a human donor with non-small cell lung cancer.

The gene calls are TRBV5-4 and TRBJ2-3; possible D gene TRBD1, 6 bases. V lost 1 base to trimming and J lost 5 bases, with 11 bases between them. This CDR3 contains 14 residues. Germline CDR1 reads SGHNT; CDR2 reads YYREEE (reference sequence). In DNA, the CDR3 is TGTGCCAGCAGCTTGTCGGCAGGGGAAGATACGCAGTATTTT. It is translated as CASSLSAGEDTQYF.

The chain recombines TRBV15 with TRBJ2-1; 9 nucleotides line up with TRBD2. V shed 4 bases and J 4 bases; nucleotides not matched to a gene: 14. The CDR3 has 18 residues. Germline V gives CDR1 LNHNV, CDR2 YYDKDF (reference sequence). The CDR3 DNA follows: TGTGCCACCAGCATAGTTCCCGCAGGACTAGCGTATTACAATGAGCAGTTCTTC. Protein sequence: CATSIVPAGLAYYNEQFF.

About this clone itself: The junction departs from the called germline gene at one end, perhaps through a read error. The V gene is TRBV7-7, the J gene TRBJ2-7; D may be TRBD1 (6 bases). The CDR3 totals 15 residues. Germline loops: CDR1 SSHAT, CDR2 FNYEAQ (reference sequence). The CDR3 region is CASSLRQETYYEQYF. CDR3 bases: TGTGCTAGCAGCCTAAGACAGGAGACGTACTACGAGCAGTACTTC.

This sequence joins TRBV2 and TRBJ1-2; possibly TRBD1 for D (6 bases). In germline, CDR1 is SNHLY, CDR2 FYNNEI. The CDR3 consists of 12 residues. The V end was cut by 6 bases, the J end by 5 bases, with 10 bases between. The CDR3 loop is CASRGDMYGYTF. CDR3 DNA sequence: TGTGCCAGCAGGGGGGACATGTATGGCTACACCTTC.

The V call is TRBV27, the J call TRBJ2-3, with D unresolved. The length of the CDR3 is 16 residues. The germline V gene has CDR1 MNHEY and CDR2 SMNVEV (reference sequence). With 5 bases removed from V and 2 bases from J, the gap between germline ends came to 17 bases. The chain's CDR3 is CASSPLGSRYTDTQYF. The CDR3 DNA follows: TGTGCCAGCAGTCCCCTCGGTAGCCGTTACACAGATACGCAGTATTTT.

V gene TRBV18 combines with J gene TRBJ2-5, with D tentatively TRBD1 (6 bases). V lost 5 bases and J lost 5, with 18 bases in between. This CDR3 comprises 15 residues. Per the germline V gene, CDR1 is KGHSH and CDR2 is LQKENI. CDR3 sequence: CASSANRASGETQYF. CDR3 in DNA: TGTGCCAGCTCAGCAAACAGGGCTTCGGGGGAGACCCAGTACTTC.

The chain links TRBV19 to TRBJ2-1; 9 nucleotides align to TRBD1. CDR1 is LNHDA, CDR2 SQIVND, per germline (reference sequence). This CDR3 is 14 amino acids long. V lost 10 bases, J lost 6 bases, and 10 bases stayed unmatched. CDR3 DNA sequence: TGTGCCACCAAAAGGGGACAGGGTGGCAATGAGCAGTTCTTC. Translated, it gives CATKRGQGGNEQFF.

The chain links TRBV16 to TRBJ2-6; tentatively, D is TRBD1 (6 bases). The CDR3 loop spans 15 amino acids. Germline V gene lookup returns CDR1 KGHSY and CDR2 FQNENV. The germline V and J ends were trimmed by 4 bases and 5 bases, with 12 bases remaining between them. The CDR3 sequence is CASSRYTGWANVLTF. As DNA, the CDR3 is TGTGCCAGCAGCCGATACACAGGGTGGGCCAACGTCCTGACTTTC.

This clone was counted between two and nine times. The chain couples TRBV5-1 to TRBJ2-1; D is unclear. Germline-derived CDR1 and CDR2 are SGHRS and YFSETQ. This CDR3 comprises 11 residues. Trimming removed 0 bases at V and 10 bases at J, with 5 bases between. CDR3 region: CASSLDREQFF. CDR3 nucleotides: TGCGCCAGCAGCTTGGACCGGGAGCAGTTCTTC.

The chain combines TRBV5-1 with TRBJ2-7; D call uncertain. The V gene lost 4 bases and the J gene lost 4 bases, with 6 bases spanning the gap. This CDR3 region has 11 residues. The V gene's germline CDR1 is SGHRS and CDR2 YFSETQ. CDR3 in DNA: TGCGCCAGCAGCCCAGGTTACGAGCAGTACTTC. Translated: CASSPGYEQYF.

This chain joins TRBV6-1 and TRBJ2-7; 14 positions match TRBD2. CDR1 and CDR2 (germline): MNHNS, SASEGT. Trimming at V came to 4 bases and at J to 1 base, leaving 6 bases not matched to a gene. This CDR3 has 17 residues. For the CDR3, the DNA is TGTGCCAGCAGTGCGGGACTAGCGGGAGCCGGTTCCTACGAGCAGTACTTC. It codes for CASSAGLAGAGSYEQYF.

The CDR3 region is CASRYGGIADTQYF. CDR3 DNA sequence: TGTGCCAGCCGGTACGGGGGGATCGCAGATACGCAGTATTTT. The rearrangement links TRBV27 to TRBJ2-3, with 7 bases identical to TRBD2. CDR3 length: 14 residues. CDR1 and CDR2 from the germline V gene are MNHEY and SMNVEV (reference sequence). The V and J ends lost 8 bases and 4 bases, in that order; junction bases with no gene match: 9.

The chain recombines TRBV15 with TRBJ2-4; 8 bases fit TRBD1. V lost 2 bases and J lost 12; bases outside the gene matches: 9. This CDR3 comprises 14 residues. Looked up from germline, CDR1 is LNHNV and CDR2 is YYDKDF (reference sequence). CDR3 DNA: TGTGCCACCAGCAGACCCGAGACAGGGGCAAATCAGTACTTC. As protein: CATSRPETGANQYF. Based on the CDR3 plus reference TRBV15 and TRBJ2-4, the full variable domain is DAMVIQNPRYQVTQFGKPVTLSCSQTLNHNVMYWYQQKSSQAPKLLFHYYDKDFNNEADTPDNFQSRRPNTSFCFLDIRSPGLGDTAMYLCATSRPETGANQYFGAGTRLSVL.

V gene TRBV5-1 combines with J gene TRBJ2-1; TRBD2 matches at 9 bases. V dropped 0 bases and J dropped 6; count of bases not matched to a gene: 7. Germline CDR1 is SGHRS and CDR2 is YFSETQ. CDR3 size: 16 residues. CDR3 protein: CASSLAGGGGVNEQFF. DNA of the CDR3: TGCGCCAGCAGCTTGGCCGGGGGCGGGGGGGTCAATGAGCAGTTCTTC.

This chain uses TRBV5-6 with TRBJ2-6; 12 nucleotides agree with TRBD1. J lost 0 bases, V lost 0 bases, and 1 base had no gene match. The germline V gene has CDR1 SGHDT and CDR2 YYEEEE. CDR3 length: 18 amino acids. This chain's CDR3 is CASSLGDRGRSGANVLTF. CDR3 nucleotide sequence: TGTGCCAGCAGCTTGGGGGACAGGGGGCGCTCTGGGGCCAACGTCCTGACTTTC.

This sequence joins TRBV5-8 and TRBJ2-1; perhaps TRBD2 as D (6 bases). The V gene lost 2 bases and the J gene lost 8 bases, with 26 bases spanning the gap. This CDR3 is 18 amino acids long. Per germline, CDR1 SGHTS and CDR2 YDEGEE. In DNA form, the CDR3 reads TGTGCCAGCAGCTTCGGTACGTGGTTGGGCGGGGCGAACTATGAGCAGTTCTTC. Its translation: CASSFGTWLGGANYEQFF. Using reference TRBV5-8 and TRBJ2-1 for the parts outside the CDR3, the full variable domain is EAGVTQSPTHLIKTRGQQATLRCSPISGHTSVYWYQQALGLGLQFLLWYDEGEERNRGNFPPRFSGRQFPNYSSELNVNALELEDSALYLCASSFGTWLGGANYEQFFGPGTRLTVL.

This clone was observed once. This rearrangement joins TRBV14 to TRBJ1-1; 7 bases align to TRBD1. J gave up 0 bases and V 4 bases, and 11 bases lay outside the gene matches. The CDR3 sequence is 17 residues long. CDR1 is SGHDN and CDR2 is FVKESK in the germline V gene. The CDR3 is CASSPLQGSFVNTEAFF. In nucleotides, the CDR3 is TGTGCCAGCAGCCCCCTACAGGGGTCGTTTGTGAACACTGAAGCTTTCTTT.

This clone was detected only a few times. The chain couples TRBV27 to TRBJ2-7; perhaps TRBD1 as D (5 bases). Trimming pared 5 bases from V and 3 bases from J, leaving 17 bases between. Per the germline V gene, CDR1 is MNHEY and CDR2 is SMNVEV (reference sequence). There are 15 residues in the CDR3. CDR3 protein: CASSASGSVFYEQYF. The CDR3 nucleotides read TGTGCCAGCAGTGCATCAGGGTCGGTTTTCTACGAGCAGTACTTC.

The gene calls are TRBV19 and TRBJ2-5; 9 nucleotides line up with TRBD2. Losses at the gene ends were 6 bases for V and 5 bases for J; bases not matched to a gene: 10. The germline V gene encodes CDR1 LNHDA and CDR2 SQIVND (reference sequence). The CDR3 is 15 amino acids. The CDR3 reads CASRDIAGAAETQYF. Written as DNA, the CDR3 is TGTGCCAGTAGGGACATAGCGGGAGCTGCGGAGACCCAGTACTTC.

The chain is built from TRBV28 and TRBJ2-1, with TRBD2 identical over 8 bases. The CDR3 runs to 15 residues. With 2 bases clipped from V and 5 bases from J, the junction kept 5 bases outside the gene matches. Germline loops: CDR1 MDHEN, CDR2 SYDVKM. The CDR3 protein is CASSLIAGGNNEQFF. As DNA, the CDR3 is TGTGCCAGCAGTTTAATTGCGGGAGGTAACAATGAGCAGTTCTTC.

J is TRBJ2-2 and V is TRBV7-6; tentatively, D is TRBD2 (6 bases). This CDR3 has 17 residues. The germline V gene encodes CDR1 SGHVS and CDR2 FNYEAQ. V was trimmed by 5 bases and J by 5 bases, leaving 21 bases between them. The CDR3 region is CASSPEGLPRGTGELFF. The CDR3 DNA is TGTGCCAGCAGCCCAGAGGGCCTCCCCCGGGGGACCGGGGAGCTGTTTTTT. The full variable domain, its missing parts supplied by reference TRBV7-6 and TRBJ2-2, is GAGVSQSPRYKVTKRGQDVALRCDPISGHVSLYWYRQALGQGPEFLTYFNYEAQQDKSGLPNDRFSAERPEGSISTLTIQRTEQRDSAMYRCASSPEGLPRGTGELFFGEGSRLTVL.

V is TRBV6-5 and J is TRBJ1-2; D is uncertain. The CDR3 is made up of 11 amino acids. Germline V gives CDR1 MNHEY, CDR2 SVGAGI. This CDR3 is CAGRENYGYTF. The CDR3 region has the DNA TGTGCAGGGAGGGAGAACTATGGCTACACCTTC.

CDR3 DNA sequence: TGTGCCAGCGGGGTCATCGCTGGGGCCAACGTCCTGACTTTC. Amino acids: CASGVIAGANVLTF. This chain joins TRBV19 and TRBJ2-6; the D gene is possibly TRBD2 (5 bases). Between the trimmed V and J ends, which lost 9 bases and 2 bases, there was a span of 11 bases. This CDR3 has 14 residues. Germline V gene sequence: CDR1 LNHDA, CDR2 SQIVND (reference sequence). Together with reference TRBV19 and TRBJ2-6, the CDR3 gives the full variable domain: DGGITQSPKYLFRKEGQNVTLSCEQNLNHDAMYWYRQDPGQGLRLIYYSQIVNDFQKGDIAEGYSVSREKKESFPLTVTSAQKNPTAFYLCASGVIAGANVLTFGAGSRLTVL.